Listed here are 19 T cell receptor beta chains from one sample, sequenced in a study of blood T cells in healthy people across ages. Using a J-beta primer mix together with a sample-barcoded 5' primer, a second PCR was run for roughly 6 to 12 cycles. One entry per CDR3 protein results from TCRdb running MiXCR on the 5' RACE reads. The sample has over 600,000 distinct CDR3 sequences, around 50% seen once; the top ten hold roughly 24%. The sample consisted of blood. These receptors were obtained from a man between 40 and 49 years old in good health.

The chain employs TRBV28 and TRBJ2-5; 11 bases agree with TRBD2. The germline gives CDR1 MDHEN, CDR2 SYDVKM. The CDR3 is made up of 15 amino acids. The V and J ends lost 5 bases and 11 bases, in that order; junction bases with no gene match: 13. The DNA for the CDR3 is TGTGCCAGCAGTACCCTAGCGGGAGGCTACAATGAGCAGTACTTC. As protein: CASSTLAGGYNEQYF.

The V and J genes are TRBV9 and TRBJ1-2, with D uncertain. Deletions cut 1 base from V and 6 bases from J, with 4 bases between. Germline V gene lookup returns CDR1 SGDLS and CDR2 YYNGEE. This CDR3 comprises 11 residues. The CDR3 DNA reads as TGTGCCAGCAGCGTAAACAATGGCTACACCTTC. Amino acid sequence: CASSVNNGYTF.

This clonotype was seen just once. The chain recombines TRBV5-1 with TRBJ2-5; D remains ambiguous. V was cut by 2 bases and J by 7 bases, with 9 bases left in between. CDR3 size: 12 residues. The V gene's germline CDR1 is SGHRS and CDR2 YFSETQ. CDR3 amino acids: CASSFPPRTQYF. The CDR3 DNA follows: TGCGCCAGCAGCTTTCCTCCCAGGACCCAGTACTTC.

Regarding this clonotype: One junction end does not reproduce the germline sequence, and a read error may be involved. CDR3 residues: CAGSLEVSGLGYEQYF. The CDR3 coding sequence is TGCGCCGGCAGCTTGGAGGTGTCAGGGTTAGGGTACGAGCAGTACTTC. The rearrangement uses TRBV5-1 and TRBJ2-5; the D gene could be TRBD1 or TRBD2 (5 bases each). The last part of the DNA fits TRBJ2-7 better; the J call may be wrong. The germline V gene encodes CDR1 SGHRS and CDR2 YFSETQ. The CDR3 is made up of 16 amino acids.

This clonotype was seen a few times. This sequence joins TRBV27 and TRBJ1-2; D gene uncertain. The V gene lost 3 bases and the J gene lost 7 bases, with 12 bases spanning the gap. CDR1 and CDR2 (germline): MNHEY, SMNVEV (reference sequence). This CDR3 is 13 amino acids long. The CDR3 here is CASSLGRQGGYTF. The CDR3 DNA sequence: TGTGCCAGCAGTTTGGGCAGGCAAGGTGGCTACACCTTC.

This chain uses TRBV5-1 with TRBJ1-1, with D hard to call. The CDR3 covers 13 residues. The germline V and J ends were trimmed by 4 bases and 6 bases, with 13 bases remaining between them. CDR1 and CDR2 (germline): SGHRS, YFSETQ. CDR3 in amino acids: CASSRGLSAEAFF. The CDR3 DNA sequence: TGCGCCAGCAGCCGGGGTCTCTCTGCTGAAGCTTTCTTT.

The chain has TRBV28 and TRBJ2-5; no definite D call. V was cut by 3 bases and J by 4 bases, with 9 bases left in between. The CDR3 length is 13 residues. Per germline, CDR1 MDHEN and CDR2 SYDVKM. CDR3 nucleotide sequence: TGTGCCAGCAGTTTCGTACAGCGAGAGACCCAGTACTTC. Protein product: CASSFVQRETQYF.

This clonotype has ten or more counts. Relative to the germline gene, one junction end is altered; a read error may explain this. The genes are TRBV7-2 and TRBJ2-5; 9 bases align to TRBD1. CDR3 length: 13 residues. CDR1 and CDR2 from the germline V gene are SGHTA and FQGNSA. The CDR3 DNA reads TGTGCTAGCAGTAGGGACAGGGAAGAGACCCAGTACTTC. Translation gives CASSRDREETQYF.

The CDR3 loop is CASSRTSGGPQETQYF. The CDR3 nucleotides are TGTGCCAGCAGCCGGACTAGCGGGGGGCCTCAAGAGACCCAGTACTTC. This chain connects TRBV12-3 or TRBV12-4 to TRBJ2-5, with TRBD2 matching over 14 bases. The CDR3 totals 16 residues. V lost 6 bases and J lost 2; bases outside the gene matches: 5.

The chain couples TRBV2 to TRBJ2-3, with 7 nucleotides matching TRBD2. There are 15 residues in the CDR3. Germline values: CDR1 SNHLY, CDR2 FYNNEI. Trimming took 4 bases from V and 2 from J; bases not matched to a gene: 6. The CDR3 DNA reads TGTGCCAGCAGTGTTCTAGCGGCCTACACAGATACGCAGTATTTT. This gives the protein CASSVLAAYTDTQYF.

There are a few counts of this clonotype. As DNA, the CDR3 is TGCGCCAGCAGCCCGGTTGTCACAGATACGCAGTATTTT. Its translation: CASSPVVTDTQYF. This chain joins TRBV5-1 and TRBJ2-3; D call uncertain. CDR1 and CDR2 from the germline V gene are SGHRS and YFSETQ. Deletions cut 4 bases from V and 2 bases from J, with 8 bases between. The CDR3 sequence is 13 residues long.

V and J are TRBV12-3 or TRBV12-4 and TRBJ2-3; D is possibly TRBD1 (5 bases). This CDR3 contains 13 residues. The V end lost 7 bases, the J end lost 5 bases, and 13 bases lay between the germline ends. As DNA, the CDR3 is TGTGCCAGCAAGAGGCAGGGAAAAGATACGCAGTATTTT. It codes for CASKRQGKDTQYF.

This clonotype was counted ten times or more. The chain is built from TRBV6-1 and TRBJ2-5; the D gene could be TRBD1 or TRBD2 (5 bases each). Trimming stripped 4 bases from V and 1 base from J, with 13 bases between. CDR1 is MNHNS, CDR2 SASEGT, per germline. There are 15 residues in the CDR3. The CDR3 region is CASSGAMGTQETQYF. The CDR3 DNA is TGTGCCAGCAGTGGGGCAATGGGGACCCAAGAGACCCAGTACTTC.

The rearrangement joins TRBV25-1 to TRBJ1-1, with a tentative D call TRBD1 (5 bases). V was cut by 4 bases and J by 1 base, with 7 bases left in between. The CDR3 covers 13 residues. Germline V gene lookup returns CDR1 MGHDK and CDR2 SYGVNS. CDR3 DNA sequence: TGTGCCAGCAGTGTTACAGGGAACACTGAAGCTTTCTTT. Amino acid sequence: CASSVTGNTEAFF.

The chain couples TRBV29-1 to TRBJ1-1; D gene uncertain. With 4 bases removed from V and 5 bases from J, the gap between germline ends came to 5 bases. CDR3 length: 10 amino acids. Germline lookup yields CDR1 SQVTM and CDR2 ANQGSEA. CDR3 DNA sequence: TGCAGCGTTGCGAGGACTGAAGCTTTCTTT. The encoded protein is CSVARTEAFF.

This clonotype was counted between two and nine times. V is TRBV29-1 and J is TRBJ2-7, with TRBD1 as a possible D gene (6 bases). V shed 5 bases and J shed 0 bases, with 11 bases lying between them. The CDR3 is made up of 13 amino acids. Germline CDR1 is SQVTM and CDR2 is ANQGSEA. CDR3 in amino acids: CSVSDRTSYEQYF. The CDR3 region has the DNA TGCAGCGTTTCTGACAGGACCTCCTACGAGCAGTACTTC.

The chain links TRBV5-1 to TRBJ2-7; the D is unclear. Looked up from germline, CDR1 is SGHRS and CDR2 is YFSETQ. The CDR3 is 13 amino acids. With 2 bases removed from V and 3 bases from J, the gap between germline ends came to 9 bases. The CDR3 nucleotides are TGCGCCAGCAGCTTCTACCGAATCTACGAGCAGTACTTC. This sequence encodes CASSFYRIYEQYF.

V is TRBV6-5 and J is TRBJ2-7; TRBD1 agrees at 8 bases. The J call may be wrong; the DNA end is better matched by TRBJ2-5. CDR1 is MNHEY and CDR2 is SVGAGI in the germline V gene. The CDR3 is 13 amino acids. The CDR3 loop reads CASNLQGAETQYF. In DNA form, the CDR3 reads TGTGCCAGTAACCTCCAGGGGGCAGAGACCCAGTACTTC.

Only a few counts were recorded for this clonotype. The chain combines TRBV29-1 with TRBJ2-7, with D perhaps TRBD1 (6 bases). V was shortened by 5 bases and J by 4 bases, with 12 bases between the two germline ends. There are 12 residues in the CDR3. Germline V gene lookup returns CDR1 SQVTM and CDR2 ANQGSEA. CDR3 DNA sequence: TGCAGCGTTCGACTCCAGGGGTACGAGCAGTACTTC. Translated, it gives CSVRLQGYEQYF.